This is a list of T cell receptor beta chains from one sample in a study of cytomegalovirus exposure and HLA in healthy donors. Profiled with immunoSEQ multiplex PCR; TCRdb holds only in-frame clones, not every one. The table includes over 200,000 clones, about four fifths detected once. Sequenced: PBMCs. The origin of the receptors is a man between 35 and 55 years old in good health and CMV-seropositive. Each CDR3 is given with its conserved first and last residue. A D gene is named only where the DNA matches it firmly. Clone size is given for some rows only: seen once, a few or many times, or a class if the clone is expanded.

>TRBV30|TRBJ1-1|.|16|TRBD1
CAWSVTGQDMNTEAFF
TGTGCCTGGAGTGTAACTGGACAGGATATGAACACTGAAGCTTTCTTT
>TRBV9|TRBJ2-3|once|16|.
CASSVAERGSTDTQYF
TGTGCCAGCAGCGTAGCGGAACGGGGTAGCACAGATACGCAGTATTTT
>TRBV19|TRBJ1-1|.|13|.
CASSWSENTEAFF
TGTGCCAGTAGTTGGTCAGAGAACACTGAAGCTTTCTTT
>TRBV11-2|TRBJ1-1|.|14|.
CASSLEQGWTEAFF
TGTGCCAGCAGCTTAGAGCAGGGTTGGACTGAAGCTTTCTTT
>TRBV7-2|TRBJ2-7|.|13|.
CASSPLGAYEQYF
TGTGCCAGCAGCCCACTCGGGGCCTACGAGCAGTACTTC
>TRBV30|TRBJ1-1|once|10|.
CAWSDIEAFF
TGTGCCTGGAGTGACATAGAAGCTTTCTTT
>TRBV9|TRBJ2-5|.|16|TRBD2
CASSPGLAGVVETQYF
TGTGCCAGCAGCCCCGGACTAGCGGGAGTGGTAGAGACCCAGTACTTC
>TRBV6-5|TRBJ2-1|.|14|TRBD2
CASSRSGTNNEQFF
TGTGCCAGCAGCCGATCTGGGACTAATAATGAGCAGTTCTTC
>TRBV7-8|TRBJ2-2|few|16|TRBD2
CASSLASGYYTGELFF
TGTGCCAGCAGCTTAGCTAGCGGGTACTACACCGGGGAGCTGTTTTTT
>TRBV19|TRBJ1-2|once|14|TRBD1
CASSRGQPNYGYTF
TGTGCCAGTAGTAGGGGACAGCCAAACTATGGCTACACCTTC
>TRBV9|TRBJ2-5|.|14|TRBD2
CASSVGGDQETQYF
TGTGCCAGCAGCGTGGGGGGGGACCAAGAGACCCAGTACTTC
>TRBV30|TRBJ1-2|.|16|.
CAWMATSGAANYGYTF
TGTGCCTGGATGGCAACTTCAGGGGCAGCTAACTATGGCTACACCTTC
>TRBV6-5|TRBJ1-2|.|11|.
CASGWRGGYTF
TGTGCCAGCGGGTGGCGGGGCGGCTACACCTTC
>TRBV5-1|TRBJ2-3|once|18|TRBD1
CASSLPGTGFIRTDTQYF
TGCGCCAGCAGCCTTCCCGGGACAGGGTTCATAAGAACAGATACGCAGTATTTT
>TRBV6-5|TRBJ1-1|.|13|.
CASGAGQNTEAFF
TGTGCCAGCGGTGCAGGGCAGAACACTGAAGCTTTCTTT
>TRBV11-2|TRBJ1-1|.|15|.
CASSIRWGGNTEAFF
TGTGCCAGCAGCATAAGATGGGGGGGGAACACTGAAGCTTTCTTT
>TRBV10-2|TRBJ2-3|.|14|.
CASGTVQRTDTQYF
TGCGCCAGCGGAACAGTACAGCGCACAGATACGCAGTATTTT
>TRBV7-3|TRBJ2-1|.|15|TRBD1
CASSPPGTGGNEQFF
TGTGCCAGCAGCCCCCCGGGGACAGGGGGCAATGAGCAGTTCTTC
>TRBV2|TRBJ2-1|.|16|TRBD2
CASSEASGTAYNEQFF
TGTGCCAGCAGTGAAGCGAGCGGGACGGCCTACAATGAGCAGTTCTTC
>TRBV19|TRBJ2-1|.|15|.
CASSIGGPPFSEQFF
TGTGCCAGTAGTATAGGAGGCCCCCCTTTCAGTGAGCAGTTCTTC
>TRBV6-5|TRBJ1-1|few|13|.
CASSLGEDTEAFF
TGTGCCAGCAGTTTGGGGGAGGACACTGAAGCTTTCTTT
>TRBV19|TRBJ1-1|few|14|.
CASSIAEGSTEAFF
TGTGCCAGTAGTATCGCAGAGGGTTCGACTGAAGCTTTCTTT
>TRBV5-1|TRBJ1-1|.|15|.
CASSVDFDVTTEAFF
TGCGCCAGCAGCGTAGACTTCGACGTGACCACTGAAGCTTTCTTT
>TRBV6-1|TRBJ1-5|.|15|TRBD1
CASRKRTGESQPQHF
TGTGCCAGCAGAAAGCGGACAGGGGAATCTCAGCCCCAGCATTTT
>TRBV19|TRBJ2-3|.|15|TRBD2
CASSTFGLESDTQYF
TGTGCCAGTAGTACCTTTGGACTAGAGTCAGATACGCAGTATTTT
>TRBV6-6|TRBJ1-2|few|11|TRBD1
CASRDRIGYTF
TGTGCCAGCAGGGACAGGATCGGCTACACTTTC
>TRBV4-1|TRBJ2-1|once|13|.
CASSPKEGDEQFF
TGCGCCAGCAGCCCCAAAGAAGGGGATGAGCAGTTCTTC
>TRBV27|TRBJ2-1|.|16|.
CASSLRGGNSYNEQFF
TGTGCCAGCAGTTTAAGAGGCGGAAATTCCTACAATGAGCAGTTCTTC
>TRBV5-1|TRBJ2-5|.|14|.
CASSLAMQGETQYF
TGCGCCAGCAGCTTGGCGATGCAGGGGGAGACCCAGTACTTC
>TRBV11-2|TRBJ2-7|.|16|TRBD1
CASSLVPDRGSYEQYF
TGTGCCAGCAGCTTAGTGCCGGACAGGGGTTCGTACGAGCAGTACTTC
>TRBV5-6|TRBJ2-7|.|12|TRBD2
CASSFGGGEQYF
TGTGCCAGCAGCTTTGGCGGGGGCGAGCAGTACTTC
>TRBV7-6|TRBJ1-1|few|14|.
CASSLAGGNTEAFF
TGTGCCAGCAGCTTAGCGGGAGGGAACACTGAAGCTTTCTTT
>TRBV18|TRBJ2-2|.|16|TRBD1
CASSRTTGGRTGELFF
TGTGCCAGCTCACGAACGACAGGGGGCAGAACCGGGGAGCTGTTTTTT
>TRBV19|TRBJ2-1|.|13|TRBD2
CASSSGGYNEQFF
TGTGCCAGTAGTTCCGGGGGGTACAATGAGCAGTTCTTC
>TRBV7-7|TRBJ2-5|.|14|TRBD1
CASSPDREQETQYF
TGTGCCAGCAGCCCCGACAGGGAACAAGAGACCCAGTACTTC
>TRBV19|TRBJ2-1|.|13|.
CASISRAYNEQFF
TGTGCCAGTATATCTAGAGCCTACAATGAGCAGTTCTTC
>TRBV7-9|TRBJ1-2|few|16|.
CASSPSGGGRFGGYTF
TGTGCCAGCAGCCCCTCCGGGGGGGGTCGGTTTGGTGGCTACACCTTC
>TRBV4-2|TRBJ1-2|.|15|.
CASSRSFPANYGYTF
TGTGCCAGCAGCCGGAGCTTTCCGGCTAACTATGGCTACACCTTC
>TRBV4-1|TRBJ2-1|.|14|.
CASSHQASYNEQFF
TGCGCCAGCAGCCATCAGGCCTCCTACAATGAGCAGTTCTTC
>TRBV5-1|TRBJ1-1|.|16|.
CASSLNGVLGDTEAFF
TGCGCCAGCAGCTTGAATGGGGTCCTCGGGGACACTGAAGCTTTCTTT
>TRBV19|TRBJ1-1|few|14|.
CASSIGTANTEAFF
TGTGCCAGTAGTATAGGTACAGCGAACACTGAAGCTTTCTTT
>TRBV9|TRBJ2-7|once|15|.
CASSPHRRPDYEQYF
TGTGCCAGCAGCCCCCACCGCAGGCCGGACTACGAGCAGTACTTC
>TRBV18|TRBJ1-2|once|15|TRBD1
CASSPRDRENYGYTF
TGTGCCAGCTCACCCCGGGACAGGGAAAACTATGGCTACACCTTC
>TRBV27|TRBJ1-2|few|13|.
CASSLTVDYGYTF
TGTGCCAGCAGTTTGACAGTCGACTATGGCTACACCTTC
>TRBV6-5|TRBJ2-1|.|15|TRBD2
CASRLAGGPYNEQFF
TGTGCCAGCAGGTTAGCGGGAGGGCCCTACAATGAGCAGTTCTTC
>TRBV30|TRBJ1-2|.|14|TRBD1
CAWTRQGLNYGYTF
TGTGCCTGGACACGACAGGGACTTAACTATGGCTACACCTTC
>TRBV27|TRBJ1-5|.|14|.
CASSSVRRNQPQHF
TGTGCCAGCAGTTCAGTTAGGAGGAATCAGCCCCAGCATTTT
>TRBV27|TRBJ1-5|.|16|.
CASSPFGWGQDQPQHF
TGTGCCAGCAGCCCATTTGGCTGGGGGCAGGATCAGCCCCAGCATTTT
>TRBV7-2|TRBJ2-6|.|15|.
CASSLYTPGANVLTF
TGTGCCAGCAGCTTATACACCCCTGGGGCCAACGTCCTGACTTTC